This TCR beta chain was observed in a study of cytomegalovirus exposure and HLA in healthy donors (dated by TCRdb to about 2017). Study-level background: An earlier analysis of some 620 of the donors reported approximately 300 Gb of sequence data and 117 million unique TCR beta sequences obtained from around 170 million T cells. An early release covering 500 to 750 HLA-typed donors comprised 250 to 350 gigabases of sequencing data and around 85 million unique TCR sequences. Of the roughly 410 genotyped donors, 65% to 90% were placed in the genetic ancestry cluster associated with self-reported Caucasian donors. The study was designed to test whether signatures of past pathogen exposure could be identified by cataloging public T cell receptors. The T cell repertoires of under 750 subjects were profiled by immunosequencing and related to cytomegalovirus serostatus. A separate validation cohort of roughly 110 different subjects was used in addition to the roughly 620-subject first cohort. To predict cytomegalovirus infection status, the study combined high-throughput TCR immunosequencing, statistical association of individual TCRs with disease status, and machine learning. In a later analysis, previously published TCR beta repertoires from 600 to 850 donors were re-analyzed and high-resolution HLA genotyping was added so that TCR occurrence patterns could be studied. The later analysis used no new phenotypic data to find candidate immune exposures, relying instead on TCR beta sequences and their occurrence across donors. An earlier analysis of 587 of the donors used high-throughput TCR beta sequencing to judge whether each TCR beta V gene segment behaved as functional or pseudogenic. Donor age, sex, ethnicity and CMV serostatus were compiled together with the repertoire data. A later genetic analysis took genome-wide SNP genotypes for about 65% of the roughly 670 donors and used that subset as a discovery cohort. All discovery cohort repertoires had been generated using a single sequencing platform. Class I and class II HLA loci were covered by the typing at four-digit resolution. The number of donors typed differed by locus, with about 629-630 for A, B, C, DRB1 and DQB1, roughly 550 for DQA1, approximately 580 for DPA1, and around 450 for DPB1. Because of strong linkage in the cohort, roughly 5 DR-DQ haplotypes were treated as single units for association and clustering. Across around 400 genotyped donors of the cohort, an average of approximately 200,000 unique TCR beta nucleotide sequences per donor were sequenced, and roughly a sixth of those sequences were non-productive.

Note on this clone: The antigen this receptor binds is unknown. Qualities for individual bases were not recorded, and no much larger clone is one base off.

From V the trimming removes 6 bases and from J it removes 5 bases, while the gene matches leave 9 bases of the junction unaccounted for. The germline V gene specifies MNHEY as CDR1 and SVGAGI as CDR2. Inclusive of the bounding cysteine and phenylalanine, the CDR3 is 15 residues long. Only the CDR3 portion is preserved as DNA: 45 bases, with reading frame beginning at the first base. The cohort consisted of some 670 healthy bone marrow donors. At the time of sampling, every cohort member was nominally healthy, though immune exposures that went unrecorded were likely present. The donor tested CMV seropositive and was one of the 289 seropositive cohort members. A peripheral blood sample was provided by each donor, and peripheral blood mononuclear cells were used for TCR beta sequencing. The Qiagen DNeasy Blood Extraction Kit was used to extract genomic DNA from the blood cell samples. Broader findings and caveats from the paper: The authors suggested that the approach could potentially be generalized to other disease states and immunological phenotypes. Because the 87-base-pair reads could not distinguish some IMGT-functional V segments, including TRBV6-2 and TRBV6-3, those segments were excluded. Correlated functional status among segregating V segments might reflect linkage disequilibrium, but an unknown experimental factor could not be ruled out. A later analysis found that most CMV-associated TCR beta chains appeared HLA-restricted, with HLA associations seemingly driven largely by CMV exposure. Cytomegalovirus status was reported to be diagnosed by the classifier with high specificity and sensitivity in both the original and validation cohorts. In a later analysis, HLA-associated TCR beta chains showed more clonal expansion and lower generation probabilities than non-associated chains that were equally common. Most TCR sequences were observed very rarely across donors, whereas some public TCRs were present in many individuals. According to a later analysis, parvovirus B19, influenza, CMV and Epstein-Barr virus appeared linked to several top co-occurrence clusters. In a later analysis, the rate of TCR association differed among HLA loci, with DRB1 alleles having the most associated TCRs and HLA-C alleles having the fewest. Seventeen rarely observed V segments, including chromosome 9 orphons, were excluded from the earlier analysis of several hundred of the donors because counts were too low. A later analysis associated some 17,000 TCR beta sequences with specific HLA alleles at a false discovery rate of 0.05. Presence/absence analyses assumed roughly uniform sequencing depth across donors, an assumption that may not hold. A cluster of highly shared sequence variants was judged likely to represent a technical artifact of the sequencing pipeline. A few of the identified cytomegalovirus-associated TCR beta chains were confirmed in vitro to be specific for cytomegalovirus antigens. The only immune exposure information available for the cohort was CMV serostatus. In the study, around 150 TCR beta chains were listed as associated with cytomegalovirus. A further reported finding was that TCR beta sequences accurately predicted the HLA-A and HLA-B alleles for most subjects in the first cohort. In a later genetic analysis, a missense DCLRE1C variant was associated with V-gene and J-gene trimming of TCR beta chains, and the association was replicated in an independent cohort. Assigning TCR associations to individual alleles was difficult when HLA alleles, especially DR and DQ, strongly co-occurred. The cohort was sequenced for TCR beta chains only, and without alpha or paired-chain data the features that could be detected were limited. According to a later genetic analysis, donors in an Asian-associated ancestry cluster had fewer N-insertions in productive TCRs than the approximately 670-donor mean. HLA typing was unavailable for some donors at each locus, so association tests used only the typed subset. In an earlier analysis of about 540 of the donors, most TCR beta V segments were observed in productive rearrangements about 87% or about 30% of the time, broadly matching IMGT annotations.

The method behind the library was the immunoSEQ multiplex PCR assay. A mixture of 60 forward primers for TCR Vbeta segments and 13 reverse primers for TCR Jbeta segments was used in the multiplex PCR. The CDR3 region of rearranged TCR beta genes was amplified from genomic DNA by a multiplex PCR assay. The Illumina HiSeq System was used to sequence the amplified TCR beta libraries as 87-base-pair reads. The published analysis was carried out like this. A later analysis tallied 75 million to 95 million unique TCR beta chains across the roughly 610 repertoires, and around 12 million of those chains were shared by two or more donors. To remove PCR and sequencing errors, raw reads were error-corrected and collapsed into unique sequences using a nearest-neighbor algorithm that merged closely related sequences. CDR3 sequences were aligned to IMGT reference sequences to assign V, D and J gene segments. For a sequence to be retained, at least a six-nucleotide match to both a V gene segment and a J gene segment was required. Rearrangements were called productive when the CDR3 lacked stop codons and stayed in frame with V and J; all others were non-productive. Following IMGT convention, CDR3 was defined as the stretch from the second conserved V-encoded cysteine to the conserved J-encoded phenylalanine. Sequences without an unambiguous match to a single V gene segment were excluded from the earlier analysis of a few hundred of the donors. An earlier analysis of about 600 of the donors called V segments functional above 56.7% productive rearrangements and segregating when the between-donor standard deviation exceeded 5%. A statistical classification framework was developed to diagnose cytomegalovirus status using the catalog of TCR beta chain sequences. In a later analysis, TCR nucleotide sequences were compared against IMGT/GENE-DB human TR gene sequences so that V and J genes could be assigned. The TCRdist pipeline was used in a later analysis to assign CDR3 sequences and most-parsimonious VDJ recombination scenarios. A later analysis defined each TCR beta chain by its CDR3 amino acid sequence plus V-gene family, and excluded reads lacking a unique V-gene family. In a later analysis, fewer than 600 highly shared, low-generation-probability nucleotide sequences were removed to address suspected cross-contamination and a sequencing artifact. A later analysis calculated a clonal expansion index for each public chain from normalized within-repertoire ranks of inferred template counts. A later analysis computed generation probabilities with a VDJ recombination model fitted to out-of-frame rearrangements, and checked the results against IGoR. In a later analysis, TCR-TCR, TCR-HLA and TCR-CMV co-occurrence was scored with hypergeometric tests, and a repertoire-size bias correction was applied to TCR pairs. To estimate false discovery rates, a later analysis permuted the HLA or CMV assignments 20 times. In a later analysis, co-occurring TCRs were grouped using DBSCAN, with TCRdist sequence similarity added in when clustering inside HLA-allele-positive subsets. Repertoires with fewer than 30,000 or more than 120,000 public chains were left out of co-occurrence clustering, as were five repertoires with anomalous nucleotide sharing. Drawn from immuneACCESS, this table holds only the in-frame rearrangements with V and J called that TCRdb kept. Clones are partly lost; checked studies trace under half to an unresolved V gene and leave the rest unexplained. That table is the source of V, J and clone size, and D and trimming were worked out from the DNA. The table for this sample lists some 71,000 clones; roughly 80% of them were counted only once. The ten largest account for approximately 21% of the sample.

The specimen was PBMCs. The rearrangement joined TRBV6-5 to TRBJ1-2; TRBD1 agrees with 10 junctional bases. The sequence was obtained from a woman in her twenties or thirties in good health and CMV-seropositive. DNA sequence: TGTGCCAGCAGGTTGGGACAGGGGACCCCTTATGGCTACACCTTC. This gives the protein CASRLGQGTPYGYTF.